The 5 T cell receptor beta chains presented below share a single source sample, sequenced in a study of cytomegalovirus exposure and HLA in healthy donors. The PCR contained 60 Vbeta and 13 Jbeta primers. TCRdb's table, derived via immunoSEQ multiplex PCR, lists solely in-frame clones and lacks some. The table records roughly 240,000 clones, 82% of them present only once. What was sequenced was PBMCs. All receptors come from a woman aged 40 to 50 in good health and CMV-seropositive.

This clone showed up just once. Here the CDR3 DNA reads TGTGCCAGTGGGACAGGGTTTTACAATGAGCAGTTCTTC. Amino acids: CASGTGFYNEQFF. This sequence joins TRBV2 and TRBJ2-1; 9 bases map to TRBD1. Germline-derived CDR1 and CDR2 are SNHLY and FYNNEI. The CDR3 spans 13 residues. The ends lost 9 bases at V and 4 bases at J; junction bases unmatched: 4.

As regards this clone: At one end, the junction sequence differs from germline, possibly due to a read error. V and J are TRBV5-1 and TRBJ2-5; 14 bases line up with TRBD2. Germline V gene data show CDR1 as SGHRS and CDR2 as YFSETQ. This CDR3 has 14 amino acids. The chain's CDR3 is CASSLVGTSGSRNF. CDR3 in DNA: TGCGCCAGCAGCTTGGTGGGGACTAGCGGGAGTAGAAACTTC.

The chain has TRBV15 and TRBJ2-7, with TRBD1 matching 8 bases. The CDR3 contains 15 residues. Per germline, CDR1 LNHNV and CDR2 YYDKDF (reference sequence). V lost 6 bases to trimming and J lost 3 bases; unmatched junction nucleotides: 10. The CDR3 protein is CATRADRVGDYEQYF. The CDR3 DNA reads TGTGCCACCAGAGCGGACAGGGTAGGGGACTACGAGCAGTACTTC. Full variable domain (missing parts from reference TRBV15 and TRBJ2-7): DAMVIQNPRYQVTQFGKPVTLSCSQTLNHNVMYWYQQKSSQAPKLLFHYYDKDFNNEADTPDNFQSRRPNTSFCFLDIRSPGLGDTAMYLCATRADRVGDYEQYFGPGTRLTVT.

The chain combines TRBV6-6 with TRBJ2-5; TRBD2 aligns across 7 bases. The J call is doubtful: the DNA matches TRBJ2-7 better. This CDR3 is 15 amino acids long. The germline CDR1 and CDR2 sequences are MNHNY and SVGAGI (reference sequence). The chain's CDR3 is CASRANGEGRYEQYF. The CDR3 nucleotides read TGTGCCAGCAGGGCCAACGGGGAGGGGCGCTACGAGCAGTACTTC.

This sequence joins TRBV7-9 and TRBJ2-1; TRBD2 aligns across 9 bases. This CDR3 comprises 18 residues. The J segment lost 3 bases and the V segment lost 4 bases, leaving 13 bases of the junction unmatched. The germline V gene has CDR1 SEHNR and CDR2 FQNEAQ (reference sequence). CDR3 in DNA: TGTGCCAGCAGCTCCCTTAGTCCTCTAGCGGGGATCTACAATGAGCAGTTCTTC. It encodes CASSSLSPLAGIYNEQFF.